This T cell receptor (beta chain) was profiled in a study of graft-versus-host responses after intestinal transplantation. About the research overall: Each patient got anti-thymocyte globulin induction, then tacrolimus and steroids for roughly 3 years. Study-level results: Early declines in HvG clones that occurred post-transplant were associated with peak circulating GvH clone levels.

Trimming removed 2 bases from V and 3 bases from J, with 17 bases in between. The germline V gene encodes CDR1 WNHNN and CDR2 SYGVQD (reference sequence). CDR3 length: 16 amino acids. Regarding this clone: Its antigen is unknown.

Repertoires were generated with immunoSEQ multiplex PCR, while TCRdb's copy carries only in-frame clones and drops some. The data contain some 45,000 clones, approximately 94% of them singletons. The sequence was collected from a human patient who received an intestinal transplant, so some T cells may come from the graft donor. The chain links TRBV10-1 to TRBJ2-7; possible D gene TRBD1, 6 bases. Sequenced material: PBMCs, taken approximately 340 days after intestinal transplant. The CDR3 sequence: CASSELKTGRYYEQYF. The DNA for the CDR3 is TGCGCCAGCAGTGAGCTTAAAACAGGGAGATACTACGAGCAGTACTTC.